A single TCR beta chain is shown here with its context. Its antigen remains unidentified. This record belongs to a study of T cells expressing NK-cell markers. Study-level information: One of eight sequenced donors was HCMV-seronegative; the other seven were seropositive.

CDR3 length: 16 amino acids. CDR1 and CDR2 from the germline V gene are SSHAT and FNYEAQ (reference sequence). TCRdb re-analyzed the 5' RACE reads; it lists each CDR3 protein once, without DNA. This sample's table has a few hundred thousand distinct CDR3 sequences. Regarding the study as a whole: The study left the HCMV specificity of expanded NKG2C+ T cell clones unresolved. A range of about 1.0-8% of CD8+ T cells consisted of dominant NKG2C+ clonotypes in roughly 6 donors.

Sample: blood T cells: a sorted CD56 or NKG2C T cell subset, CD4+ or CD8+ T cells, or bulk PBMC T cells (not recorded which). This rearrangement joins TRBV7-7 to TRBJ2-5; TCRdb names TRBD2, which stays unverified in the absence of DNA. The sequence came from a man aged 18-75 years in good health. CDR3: CASSLILAGGLWTQYF.